The clone carrying this T cell receptor (beta chain) showed up many times. The data are from a study of T cell repertoires in cytomegalovirus infection. There are 13 residues in the CDR3. Trimming took 5 bases from V and 3 from J, leaving 11 bases between them. Germline V gives CDR1 MNHEY, CDR2 SVGEGT. From the reads, TCRdb called clonotypes with MiXCR, one entry per CDR3 protein. Among approximately 70,000 distinct CDR3 sequences listed, 3% to 4% were seen once. This TCR came from a human donor in good health (CMV status not recorded). Some clones in this sample may be carry-over from other donors' samples. The material sequenced was PBMCs. The chain uses TRBV6-2 or TRBV6-3 and TRBJ2-7; a possible D gene is TRBD1 (5 bases). The CDR3 is CASSLLRDYEQYF. The CDR3 DNA follows: TGTGCCAGCAGTCTCCTCAGGGACTACGAGCAGTACTTC.